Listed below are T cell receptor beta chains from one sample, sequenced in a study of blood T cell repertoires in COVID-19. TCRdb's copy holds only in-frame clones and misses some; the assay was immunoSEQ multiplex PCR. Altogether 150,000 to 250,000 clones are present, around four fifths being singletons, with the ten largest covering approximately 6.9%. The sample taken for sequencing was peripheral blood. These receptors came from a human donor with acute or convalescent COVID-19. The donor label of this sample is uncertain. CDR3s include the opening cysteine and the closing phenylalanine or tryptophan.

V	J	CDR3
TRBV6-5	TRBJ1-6	CASRRDRNSPLHF
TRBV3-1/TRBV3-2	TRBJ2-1	CASRKTSGSTNEQFF
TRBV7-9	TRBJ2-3	CASSLGRPSGDTQYF
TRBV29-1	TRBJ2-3	CSVEDRVGTDTQYF
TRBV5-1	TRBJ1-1	CASSTDRENTEAFF
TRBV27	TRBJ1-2	CASSRSPQGNYGYTF
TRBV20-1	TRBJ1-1	CSASGGGMNTEAFF
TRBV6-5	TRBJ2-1	CASSYSGLAGGHEQFF
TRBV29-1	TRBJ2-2	CSVALGSPDTGELFF
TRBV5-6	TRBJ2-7	CASSLAPKSGGLSYEQYF
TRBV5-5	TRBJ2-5	CASSLALAEGRTQYF
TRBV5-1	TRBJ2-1	CASSRDSPFGEQFF
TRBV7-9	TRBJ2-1	CASSFSDSGRLDEQFF
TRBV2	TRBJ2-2	CASSGTGSNTGELFF
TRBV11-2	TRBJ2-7	CASSLGWGSSYEQYF
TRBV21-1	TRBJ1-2	CASSKAIGQGRDGYTF
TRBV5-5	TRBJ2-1	CASSLVDGRAYNEQFF
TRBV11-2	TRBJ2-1	CASRSRSSYNEQFF
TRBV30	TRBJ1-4	CAWTLGRNEKLFF
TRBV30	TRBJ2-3	CAWSSSGDTQYF
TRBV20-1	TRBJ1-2	CSAPLAYGYTF
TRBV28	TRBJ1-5	CASRRTGRGDNQPQHF
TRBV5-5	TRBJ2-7	CASSLGLAGVYYEQYF
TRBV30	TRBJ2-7	CAWSGDRGGEQYF
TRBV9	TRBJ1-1	CASSAYLSPGANEAFF
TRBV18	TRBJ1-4	CASSPPSSRGEKLFF
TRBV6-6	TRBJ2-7	CASSPRYRASQEGSYEQYF
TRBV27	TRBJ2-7	CASSRTSGEGYYEQYF
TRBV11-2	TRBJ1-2	CASSLDPGLRGYTF
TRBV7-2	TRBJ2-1	CASSDSGFNEQFF
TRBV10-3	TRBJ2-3	CAISVQAGGADTQYF
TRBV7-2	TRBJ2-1	CASSLVAQGGNEQFF
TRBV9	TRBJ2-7	CASSVGRVGEQYF
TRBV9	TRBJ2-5	CASSVGGLAGQETQYF